This T cell receptor beta chain is from a study of patients and donors after allogeneic stem cell transplantation. There are 14 residues in the CDR3. The V gene's germline CDR1 is SGHTA and CDR2 FQGNSA. V lost 0 bases, J lost 4 bases, and 2 bases stayed unmatched. The table lists this clonotype with a few counts. TCRdb reanalysed the RT-PCR reads using MiXCR and keeps one entry per CDR3 protein. The table lists about 200,000 distinct CDR3 sequences, roughly two fifths of them singletons, with 33% in the top ten. This TCR was recovered from a human donor who was either an allogeneic HSCT recipient or a stem cell or donor lymphocyte infusion donor (not recorded which). It is not recorded whose cells these are; they may come from a transplant donor. V gene TRBV7-2 combines with J gene TRBJ1-1; 7 bases are shared with TRBD1. Sequencing was done on a sample of blood, either unsorted or a sorted T cell fraction (not recorded which). CDR3 region: CASSLAGGITEAFF. CDR3 in DNA: TGTGCCAGCAGCTTAGCAGGGGGCATCACTGAAGCTTTCTTT.